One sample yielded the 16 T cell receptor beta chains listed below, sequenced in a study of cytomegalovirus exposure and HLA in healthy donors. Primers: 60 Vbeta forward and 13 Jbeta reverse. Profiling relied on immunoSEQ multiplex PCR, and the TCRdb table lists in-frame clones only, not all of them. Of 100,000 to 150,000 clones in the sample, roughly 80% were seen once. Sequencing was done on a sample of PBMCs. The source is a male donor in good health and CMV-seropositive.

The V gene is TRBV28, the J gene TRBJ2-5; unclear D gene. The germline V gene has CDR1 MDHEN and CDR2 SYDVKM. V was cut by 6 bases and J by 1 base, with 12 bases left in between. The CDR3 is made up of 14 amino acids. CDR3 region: CASSPAGPQETQYF. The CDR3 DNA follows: TGTGCCAGCAGCCCCGCAGGTCCCCAAGAGACCCAGTACTTC.

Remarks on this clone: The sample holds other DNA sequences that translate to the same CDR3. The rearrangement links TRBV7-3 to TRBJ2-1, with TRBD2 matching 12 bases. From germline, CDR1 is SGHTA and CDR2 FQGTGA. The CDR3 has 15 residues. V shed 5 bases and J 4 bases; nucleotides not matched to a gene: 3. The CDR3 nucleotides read TGTGCCAGCAGCCCTACTAGCGGGAGGTACAATGAGCAGTTCTTC. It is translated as CASSPTSGRYNEQFF.

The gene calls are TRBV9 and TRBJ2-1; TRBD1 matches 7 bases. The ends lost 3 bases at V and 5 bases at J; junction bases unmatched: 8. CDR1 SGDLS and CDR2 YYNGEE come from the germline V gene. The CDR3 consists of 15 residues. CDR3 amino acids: CASSASGTANNEQFF. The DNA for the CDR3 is TGTGCCAGCAGCGCCTCCGGGACAGCAAACAATGAGCAGTTCTTC.

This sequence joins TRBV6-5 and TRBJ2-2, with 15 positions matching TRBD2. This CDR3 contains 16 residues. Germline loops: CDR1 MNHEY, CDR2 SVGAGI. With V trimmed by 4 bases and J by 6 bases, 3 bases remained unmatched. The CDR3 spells CASSWTSGRAAGELFF. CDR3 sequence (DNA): TGTGCCAGCAGTTGGACTAGCGGGAGGGCTGCCGGGGAGCTGTTTTTT.

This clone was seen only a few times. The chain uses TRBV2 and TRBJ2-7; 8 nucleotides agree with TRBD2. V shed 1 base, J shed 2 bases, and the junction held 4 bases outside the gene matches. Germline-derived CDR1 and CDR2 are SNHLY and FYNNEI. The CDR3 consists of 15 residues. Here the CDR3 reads CASSEGGGRAYEQYF. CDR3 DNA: TGTGCCAGCAGTGAAGGCGGGGGGCGGGCCTACGAGCAGTACTTC.

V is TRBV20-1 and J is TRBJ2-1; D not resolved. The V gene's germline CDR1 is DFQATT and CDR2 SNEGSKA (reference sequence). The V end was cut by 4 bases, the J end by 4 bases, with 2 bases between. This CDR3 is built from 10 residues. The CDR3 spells CSATYNEQFF. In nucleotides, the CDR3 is TGCAGTGCTACATACAATGAGCAGTTCTTC.

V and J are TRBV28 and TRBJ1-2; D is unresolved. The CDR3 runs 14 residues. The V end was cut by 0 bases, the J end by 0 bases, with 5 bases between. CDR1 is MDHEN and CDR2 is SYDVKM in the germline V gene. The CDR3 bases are TGTGCCAGCAGTTTATGGGGCCCTAACTATGGCTACACCTTC. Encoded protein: CASSLWGPNYGYTF.

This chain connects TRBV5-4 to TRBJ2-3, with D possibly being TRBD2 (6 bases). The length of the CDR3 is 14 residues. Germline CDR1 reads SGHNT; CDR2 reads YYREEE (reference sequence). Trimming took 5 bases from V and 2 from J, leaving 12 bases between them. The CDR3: CASSRLANTDTQYF. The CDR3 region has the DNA TGTGCCAGCAGTCGTCTAGCGAACACAGATACGCAGTATTTT.

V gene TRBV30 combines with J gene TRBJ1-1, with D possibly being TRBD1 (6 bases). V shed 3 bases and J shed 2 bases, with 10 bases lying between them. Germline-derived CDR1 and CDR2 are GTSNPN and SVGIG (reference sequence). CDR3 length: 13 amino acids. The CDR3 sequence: CAWRLTGNTEAFF. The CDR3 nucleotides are TGTGCCTGGAGGTTGACAGGAAACACTGAAGCTTTCTTT.

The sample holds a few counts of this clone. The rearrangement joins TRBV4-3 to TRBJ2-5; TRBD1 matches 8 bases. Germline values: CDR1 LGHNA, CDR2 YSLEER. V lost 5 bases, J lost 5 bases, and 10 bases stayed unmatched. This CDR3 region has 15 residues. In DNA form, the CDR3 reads TGCGCCAGCAGCTTGACAGGGGAGTTCAGGGAGACCCAGTACTTC. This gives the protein CASSLTGEFRETQYF.

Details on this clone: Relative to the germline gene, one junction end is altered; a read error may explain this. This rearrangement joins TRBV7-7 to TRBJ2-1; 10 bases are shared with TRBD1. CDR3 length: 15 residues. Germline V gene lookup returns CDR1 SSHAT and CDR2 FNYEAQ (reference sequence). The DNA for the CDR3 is TGTGCTAGCAGCTCGGGACAGGGGTCCTACAATGAGCAGTTCTTC. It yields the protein CASSSGQGSYNEQFF.

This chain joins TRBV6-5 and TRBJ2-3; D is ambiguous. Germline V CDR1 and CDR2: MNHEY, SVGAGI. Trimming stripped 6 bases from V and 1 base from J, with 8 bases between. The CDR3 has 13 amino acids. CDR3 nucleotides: TGTGCCAGCAGGAATAGAGGCACAGATACGCAGTATTTT. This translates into CASRNRGTDTQYF.

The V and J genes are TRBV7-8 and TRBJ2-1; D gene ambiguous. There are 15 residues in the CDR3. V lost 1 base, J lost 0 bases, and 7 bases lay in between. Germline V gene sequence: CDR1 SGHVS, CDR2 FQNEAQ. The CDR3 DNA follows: TGTGCCAGCAGCTTAGGTATGAGCTCCTACAATGAGCAGTTCTTC. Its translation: CASSLGMSSYNEQFF.

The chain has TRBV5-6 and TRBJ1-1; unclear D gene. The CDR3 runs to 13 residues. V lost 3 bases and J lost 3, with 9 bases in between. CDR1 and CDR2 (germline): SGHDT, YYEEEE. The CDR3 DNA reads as TGTGCCAGCAGCTCCCGGTCTTACACTGAAGCTTTCTTT. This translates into CASSSRSYTEAFF. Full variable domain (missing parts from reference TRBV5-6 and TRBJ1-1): DAGVTQSPTHLIKTRGQQVTLRCSPKSGHDTVSWYQQALGQGPQFIFQYYEEEERQRGNFPDRFSGHQFPNYSSELNVNALLLGDSALYLCASSSRSYTEAFFGQGTRLTVV.

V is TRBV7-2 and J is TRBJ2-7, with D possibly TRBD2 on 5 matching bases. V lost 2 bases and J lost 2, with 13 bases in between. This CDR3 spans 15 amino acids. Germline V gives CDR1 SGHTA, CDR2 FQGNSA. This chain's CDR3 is CASSLSLGLPYEQYF. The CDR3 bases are TGTGCCAGCAGCTTAAGTCTTGGACTGCCCTACGAGCAGTACTTC.

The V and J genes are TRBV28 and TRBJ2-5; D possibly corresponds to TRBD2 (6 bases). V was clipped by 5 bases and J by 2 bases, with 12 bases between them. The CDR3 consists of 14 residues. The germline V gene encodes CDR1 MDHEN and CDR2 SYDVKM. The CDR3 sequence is CASSLEGWQETQYF. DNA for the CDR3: TGTGCCAGCAGTCTGGAGGGGTGGCAAGAGACCCAGTACTTC.